These 18 T cell receptor beta chains share one sample of origin, sequenced in a study of blood T cell repertoires in COVID-19. This table comes from immunoSEQ multiplex PCR, and its TCRdb copy is limited to in-frame clones, with some not included. This table holds around 30,000 clones, roughly 75% found once. Sequencing was performed on peripheral blood. The receptors stem from a man older than 75 with active or convalescent COVID-19.

The chain employs TRBV19 and TRBJ2-3; tentative D call: TRBD2 (5 bases). Germline V CDR1 and CDR2: LNHDA, SQIVND (reference sequence). V was pared by 6 bases and J by 2 bases, with 15 bases between. The CDR3 totals 15 residues. Here the CDR3 DNA reads TGTGCCAGTAGCGGAGGTGAGCTATCCACAGATACGCAGTATTTT. This translates into CASSGGELSTDTQYF.

The chain couples TRBV27 to TRBJ1-5, with 8 bases identical to TRBD1. This CDR3 region has 16 residues. Looked up from germline, CDR1 is MNHEY and CDR2 is SMNVEV (reference sequence). Trimming removed 6 bases from V and 4 bases from J; junction bases left unmatched: 11. Here the CDR3 DNA reads TGTGCCAGCAGATCAAACGCGGGACAGGAAAATCAGCCCCAGCATTTT. Its protein is CASRSNAGQENQPQHF.

This chain joins TRBV6-5 and TRBJ1-6, with 10 bases matching TRBD1. Germline CDR1 and CDR2: MNHEY and SVGAGI. The J segment lost 9 bases and the V segment lost 2 bases, leaving 4 bases of the junction unmatched. CDR3 size: 15 residues. This CDR3 reads CASSYLGQGTSPLHF. Here the CDR3 DNA reads TGTGCCAGCAGTTACCTGGGACAGGGGACTTCACCCCTCCACTTT.

The rearrangement joins TRBV6-5 to TRBJ2-3; 7 positions agree with TRBD1. Germline V gene data show CDR1 as MNHEY and CDR2 as SVGAGI. V was pared by 6 bases and J by 4 bases, with 10 bases of the junction left unmatched. The CDR3 is 15 residues long. CDR3 nucleotides: TGTGCCAGCAGCCTCGTGGGAACAGGGGCAGATACGCAGTATTTT. This gives the protein CASSLVGTGADTQYF.

This chain uses TRBV5-4 with TRBJ2-1; TRBD2 matches 9 bases. The CDR3 is 17 amino acids. The V gene end was trimmed by 1 base and the J gene end by 4 bases; junction bases not matched to a gene: 9. Germline-derived CDR1 and CDR2 are SGHNT and YYREEE (reference sequence). The CDR3 DNA reads TGTGCCAGCAGCTTGACATTTCTAGCGGGGTCATACAATGAGCAGTTCTTC. This encodes CASSLTFLAGSYNEQFF.

The CDR3 spells CASSGPQGRFDEQYF. CDR3 coding DNA: TGTGCCAGCAGCGGACCACAGGGGCGGTTCGACGAGCAGTACTTC. This chain uses TRBV5-4 with TRBJ2-7; 7 bases map to TRBD1. The CDR3 loop spans 15 amino acids. The junction had 12 bases not matched to a gene; V was cut back by 4 bases and J by 5 bases. Germline values: CDR1 SGHNT, CDR2 YYREEE (reference sequence).

This chain connects TRBV19 to TRBJ2-2, with 10 nucleotides matching TRBD1. The CDR3 spans 17 residues. V lost 3 bases and J lost 3; bases outside the gene matches: 7. Germline lookup yields CDR1 LNHDA and CDR2 SQIVND (reference sequence). CDR3 nucleotide sequence: TGTGCCAGTAGTATCCGGACAGGGGGGTGGGACACCGGGGAGCTGTTTTTT. This gives the protein CASSIRTGGWDTGELFF.

This chain joins TRBV6-5 and TRBJ1-4; the match to TRBD1 covers 7 bases. CDR1 and CDR2 from the germline V gene are MNHEY and SVGAGI. CDR3 length: 13 residues. The trim removed 10 bases at V and 15 bases at J, leaving 17 bases unmatched. The CDR3 DNA reads as TGTGCCACCCGAGGCCAGGGGGAAAGAACTATGTTTTTT. It specifies CATRGQGERTMFF.

The V gene is TRBV5-1, the J gene TRBJ2-3; TRBD2 matches 10 bases. CDR3 length equals 16 residues. Trimming at V came to 0 bases and at J to 1 base, leaving 2 bases not matched to a gene. The V gene's germline CDR1 is SGHRS and CDR2 YFSETQ. CDR3 region: CASSLASGSRTDTQYF. CDR3 DNA sequence: TGCGCCAGCAGCTTGGCTAGCGGGAGCCGCACAGATACGCAGTATTTT.

The genes are TRBV21-1 and TRBJ2-7; no check of the table's D call, TRBD1, against the DNA was made. TRBV21-1 is flagged as a pseudogene. The CDR3 consists of 14 residues. In DNA, the CDR3 is TGTGCCAGCAGCAAAGTTTACAGTGTATACGAGCAGTACTTC. Its protein is CASSKVYSVYEQYF.

The rearrangement uses TRBV15 and TRBJ2-2; D remains ambiguous. The V gene's germline CDR1 is LNHNV and CDR2 YYDKDF (reference sequence). The V end lost 4 bases, the J end lost 0 bases, and 12 bases lay between the germline ends. The CDR3 runs to 16 residues. The CDR3 here is CATSTRARANTGELFF. The CDR3 coding sequence is TGTGCCACCAGCACCCGTGCTCGGGCGAACACCGGGGAGCTGTTTTTT.

The chain is built from TRBV18 and TRBJ2-7; 12 positions agree with TRBD1. The J segment lost 5 bases and the V segment lost 0 bases, leaving 2 bases of the junction unmatched. CDR3 length: 15 residues. Germline-derived CDR1 and CDR2 are KGHSH and LQKENI. The CDR3 region is CASSPPGTGGDEQYF. The CDR3 DNA reads as TGTGCCAGCTCACCACCGGGGACAGGGGGCGACGAGCAGTACTTC.

This clone appeared once. V and J are TRBV2 and TRBJ2-2; TRBD1 agrees at 9 bases. From germline, CDR1 is SNHLY and CDR2 FYNNEI. After removal of 6 bases from V and 8 bases from J, the junction contained 19 bases not matched to a gene. The CDR3 is 18 residues long. In nucleotides, the CDR3 is TGTGCCAGCAGGGGCGAACCCGGACAGGGGTGGACAATTGGGGAGCTGTTTTTT. Protein product: CASRGEPGQGWTIGELFF.

The gene calls are TRBV15 and TRBJ1-1, with TRBD1 as a possible D gene (6 bases). V dropped 4 bases and J dropped 10 bases, with 22 bases sitting between them. The CDR3 contains 15 residues. The germline V gene encodes CDR1 LNHNV and CDR2 YYDKDF (reference sequence). CDR3: CATSISRDTRRVAFF. CDR3 sequence (DNA): TGTGCCACCAGCATAAGCCGGGACACACGACGTGTAGCTTTCTTT.

The CDR3 region has the DNA TGTGCCAGCAGTCTTGGGGGGGCCAAAAACATTCAGTACTTC. The encoded protein is CASSLGGAKNIQYF. The genes are TRBV28 and TRBJ2-4, with TRBD2 as a possible D gene (6 bases). Germline lookup yields CDR1 MDHEN and CDR2 SYDVKM. The CDR3 is made up of 14 amino acids. V was trimmed by 5 bases and J by 1 base, leaving 9 bases between them. Using reference TRBV28 and TRBJ2-4 for the parts outside the CDR3, the full variable domain is DVKVTQSSRYLVKRTGEKVFLECVQDMDHENMFWYRQDPGLGLRLIYFSYDVKMKEKGDIPEGYSVSREKKERFSLILESASTNQTSMYLCASSLGGAKNIQYFGAGTRLSVL.

The CDR3 here is CSASLVASGTRAYEQYF. The CDR3 coding sequence is TGCAGTGCTAGTCTAGTGGCTAGCGGGACCAGAGCATACGAGCAGTACTTC. The chain employs TRBV20-1 and TRBJ2-7; 9 nucleotides agree with TRBD2. Looked up from germline, CDR1 is DFQATT and CDR2 is SNEGSKA (reference sequence). The CDR3 is made up of 17 amino acids. Trimming cost V 3 bases and J 4 bases; bases outside gene matches: 16.

V usage is TRBV6-5 and J usage is TRBJ2-2, with D uncertain. V lost 6 bases and J 3 bases, leaving 11 bases between the germline ends. The CDR3 has 14 amino acids. Germline V CDR1 and CDR2: MNHEY, SVGAGI. The CDR3 spells CASRHELDTGELFF. The DNA of the CDR3 is TGTGCCAGCAGGCATGAGCTGGACACCGGGGAGCTGTTTTTT.

V gene TRBV2 combines with J gene TRBJ2-5; tentative D call: TRBD2 (5 bases). Germline V gene sequence: CDR1 SNHLY, CDR2 FYNNEI. The V and J ends lost 4 bases and 1 base respectively, with 16 bases between them. The CDR3 spans 16 residues. CDR3 DNA sequence: TGTGCCAGCAGTGGCGTAGCGCGCGTTACCCAAGAGACCCAGTACTTC. This codes for CASSGVARVTQETQYF.